This T cell receptor beta chain was captured by sequencing in a study of blood T cells in healthy people across ages. Study-wide findings and caveats: Versus aged donors, long-lived donors had higher diversity and more naive CD4+ cells. Investigators treated diversity estimates from one million T cells as underestimates. Observed TCR beta diversity per million T cells went down as age went up. This fall followed a roughly linear course with age. No conclusive comparison of naive versus antigen-experienced cells was possible with unsorted PBMCs.

Of note for this clonotype: Its antigen is unidentified.

The CDR3 totals 14 residues. V was pared by 4 bases and J by 6 bases, with 14 bases between. Germline lookup yields CDR1 SGHTA and CDR2 FQGTGA. A J-beta primer mix and a sample-barcoded 5' primer were used in a second PCR of about 7 to 12 cycles. TCRdb processed the 5' RACE reads anew with MiXCR; each CDR3 protein has one entry. The repertoire holds about 900,000 distinct CDR3 sequences, with about 62% as singletons. The sequence was collected from a man aged 25 to 40 in good health. The chain carries TRBV7-3 and TRBJ2-3; no reliable D call. The sequencing sample was made of blood. The CDR3 DNA is TGTGCCAGCAGCTCTCAGTCCCCCCCGGATACGCAGTATTTT. It yields the protein CASSSQSPPDTQYF.